This T cell receptor (beta chain) came from a study of T cell responses to AZD1222 COVID-19 vaccine. Only a few counts were recorded for this clone. The protocol was immunoSEQ multiplex PCR, while the TCRdb copy is restricted to in-frame clones and leaves out a portion. In the table there are over 45,000 clones, around nine tenths of which are singletons. This TCR derives from an adult who received the AZD1222 COVID-19 vaccine. The source was peripheral blood, collected 28 days after the second AZD1222 dose.

The CDR3: CASSGGGTEAFF. The DNA of the CDR3 is TGTGCCAGCAGCGGTGGGGGAACTGAAGCTTTCTTT. The V gene is TRBV14, the J gene TRBJ1-1, with TRBD1 as a possible D gene (5 bases). Trimming pared 5 bases from V and 5 bases from J, leaving 9 bases between. Germline V gives CDR1 SGHDN, CDR2 FVKESK. The CDR3 is made up of 12 amino acids. Full variable domain (missing parts from reference TRBV14 and TRBJ1-1): EAGVTQFPSHSVIEKGQTVTLRCDPISGHDNLYWYRRVMGKEIKFLLHFVKESKQDESGMPNNRFLAERTGGTYSTLKVQPAELEDSGVYFCASSGGGTEAFFGQGTRLTVV.